This is a list of T cell receptor beta chains from one sample in a study of blood T cell repertoires in COVID-19. Sequencing used immunoSEQ multiplex PCR; TCRdb keeps in-frame clones, though not all of them. This sample yields hundreds of thousands of clones, of which almost 90% are seen a single time; over 1.1% belongs to the top ten. The sequencing sample was made of peripheral blood. The source of these receptors is a man at least 80 years old with acute or convalescent COVID-19. CDR3s include the opening cysteine and the closing phenylalanine or tryptophan. D genes are given only for firm matches. The size entry is marked missing in some rows and otherwise reads once, few, many or a size class.

V gene: TRBV3-1/TRBV3-2; J gene: TRBJ1-1; clone size: -; D gene: -; CDR3 DNA: TGTGCCAGCAGCCAAGGGACAATGAACACTGAAGCTTTCTTT; CDR3 protein: CASSQGTMNTEAFF
V gene: TRBV7-8; J gene: TRBJ1-1; clone size: -; D gene: TRBD1; CDR3 DNA: TGTGCCAGCAGACACAGGGGAAACACTGAAGCTTTCTTT; CDR3 protein: CASRHRGNTEAFF
V gene: TRBV19; J gene: TRBJ1-2; clone size: -; D gene: TRBD1; CDR3 DNA: TGTGCCAGTAGTATCGGACAGGGCTATGGCTACACCTTC; CDR3 protein: CASSIGQGYGYTF
V gene: TRBV6-6; J gene: TRBJ2-1; clone size: -; D gene: TRBD2; CDR3 DNA: TGTGCCAGCAGTTTTAGCGGGGTAAAACAAAATGAGCAGTTCTTC; CDR3 protein: CASSFSGVKQNEQFF
V gene: TRBV27; J gene: TRBJ2-5; clone size: -; D gene: -; CDR3 DNA: TGTGCCAGCAGTTTTCGGGGAGAGACCCAGTACTTC; CDR3 protein: CASSFRGETQYF
V gene: TRBV9; J gene: TRBJ2-3; clone size: -; D gene: -; CDR3 DNA: TGTGCCAGCAGCGTGACTCCCGGGGGCACAGATACGCAGTATTTT; CDR3 protein: CASSVTPGGTDTQYF
V gene: TRBV19; J gene: TRBJ2-5; clone size: -; D gene: TRBD2; CDR3 DNA: TGTGCCAGTAGGATTGGGACTAGCGTCGAGACCCAGTACTTC; CDR3 protein: CASRIGTSVETQYF
V gene: TRBV27; J gene: TRBJ1-5; clone size: -; D gene: -; CDR3 DNA: TGTGCCAGCAGTTTATGGGGGGGCGGTGGGAATCAGCCCCAGCATTTT; CDR3 protein: CASSLWGGGGNQPQHF
V gene: TRBV10-3; J gene: TRBJ2-1; clone size: -; D gene: TRBD2; CDR3 DNA: TGTGCCATCAGTGAGACTAGCGGGAGGAATTACAATGAGCAGTTCTTC; CDR3 protein: CAISETSGRNYNEQFF
V gene: TRBV27; J gene: TRBJ2-3; clone size: -; D gene: -; CDR3 DNA: TGTGCCAGCACCCTTTTGGGCGGGGCGGGCTATACGCAGTATTTT; CDR3 protein: CASTLLGGAGYTQYF
V gene: TRBV5-6; J gene: TRBJ1-4; clone size: -; D gene: -; CDR3 DNA: TGTGCCAGCGCTTCATTTGAGCGGTCCGAAAAACTGTTTTTT; CDR3 protein: CASASFERSEKLFF
V gene: TRBV28; J gene: TRBJ2-5; clone size: once; D gene: -; CDR3 DNA: TGTGCCAGCAGTAGCTACCGCAAAGGACACAGGCAAGAGACCCAGTACTTC; CDR3 protein: CASSSYRKGHRQETQYF
V gene: TRBV2; J gene: TRBJ1-2; clone size: once; D gene: TRBD1; CDR3 DNA: TGTGCCAGCAGTGAGGGACAGGGCAGCTATGGCTACACCTTC; CDR3 protein: CASSEGQGSYGYTF
V gene: TRBV6-7; J gene: TRBJ1-2; clone size: -; D gene: TRBD1; CDR3 DNA: TGTGCCAGCAGTTATTCCCATTCGAGTGGACAGGGGATCTATGGCTACACCTTC; CDR3 protein: CASSYSHSSGQGIYGYTF
V gene: TRBV28; J gene: TRBJ2-7; clone size: -; D gene: -; CDR3 DNA: TGTGCCAGCAGTTCCCGTTCCTACGAGCAGTACTTC; CDR3 protein: CASSSRSYEQYF
V gene: TRBV6-5; J gene: TRBJ1-6; clone size: -; D gene: TRBD1; CDR3 DNA: TGTGCCAGCAATCACAGGGGAACTTCTAATTCACCCCTCCACTTT; CDR3 protein: CASNHRGTSNSPLHF
V gene: TRBV2; J gene: TRBJ2-2; clone size: -; D gene: TRBD1; CDR3 DNA: TGTGCCAGCGGGACAGGGTTCACCGGGGAGCTGTTTTTT; CDR3 protein: CASGTGFTGELFF